The entry that follows covers one TCR beta chain sequence. Antigen specificity is unknown. This entry belongs to a study of T-cell memory formation after mild COVID-19. Study-wide results and limits: Cross-reactive memory appears to have joined, as suggested by some responding clones showing up in pre-infection memory.

This CDR3 has 12 residues. Per the germline V gene, CDR1 is SQVTM and CDR2 is ANQGSEA. Trimming pared 3 bases from V and 8 bases from J, leaving 13 bases between. TCRdb analysed the 5' RACE reads with MiXCR anew, one entry per CDR3 protein. The profile covers hundreds of thousands of distinct CDR3 sequences, with roughly 21% appearing a single time and approximately 12% taken by the ten largest. Sequenced sample: PBMCs or a T cell subset sorted from them (not recorded which). The chain carries TRBV29-1 and TRBJ1-2; D gene ambiguous. The TCR comes from an adult woman who had mild COVID-19 (a few samples of this study predate the infection). Cell type and time point are not known. DNA of the CDR3: TGCAGCGTTGACGTCGAGGGAAGAGGCTACACCTTC. Protein: CSVDVEGRGYTF.